The 9 T cell receptor beta chains below all came from one sample that was sequenced in a study of early stage breast cancer tumors. Sequencing used immunoSEQ multiplex PCR; TCRdb keeps in-frame clones, though not all of them. The sample gives tens of thousands of clones, 83% of which show up once; about 1.4% is in the top ten. Sample: blood. The origin of the receptors is a person in their fifties with breast cancer.

The chain carries TRBV7-2 and TRBJ1-1, with no clear D. Trimming cost V 2 bases and J 4 bases, with 14 bases left between them. Germline CDR1 SGHTA, CDR2 FQGNSA. The CDR3 consists of 15 residues. The CDR3, as DNA: TGTGCCAGCAGCTTACCGTTCGGGGTGGGCACTGAAGCTTTCTTT. As protein: CASSLPFGVGTEAFF.

The chain joins TRBV6-5 to TRBJ2-1; TRBD2 is a possible D gene (6 bases). Trimming left V 2 bases short and J 9 bases short, with 11 bases between. The CDR3 runs 13 residues. Germline-derived CDR1 and CDR2 are MNHEY and SVGAGI. The CDR3 DNA follows: TGTGCCAGCAGTTACCGACGGGGGACTGAGCAGTTCTTC. Its translation: CASSYRRGTEQFF.

In DNA, the CDR3 is TGTGCCAGCTCACCCGGGGCGGACTATGGCTACACCTTC. Its translation is CASSPGADYGYTF. This sequence joins TRBV18 and TRBJ1-2, with a possible D match to TRBD1 (5 bases). The germline gives CDR1 KGHSH, CDR2 LQKENI. CDR3 length: 13 residues. The V gene lost 3 bases and the J gene lost 3 bases, with 8 bases spanning the gap. Complete variable domain (other parts from reference TRBV18 and TRBJ1-2): NAGVMQNPRHLVRRRGQEARLRCSPMKGHSHVYWYRQLPEEGLKFMVYLQKENIIDESGMPKERFSAEFPKEGPSILRIQQVVRGDSAAYFCASSPGADYGYTFGSGTRLTVV.

The gene calls are TRBV4-1 and TRBJ2-2, with 11 bases aligning to TRBD2. CDR3 length: 15 amino acids. The J segment lost 7 bases and the V segment lost 3 bases, leaving 4 bases of the junction unmatched. Looked up from germline, CDR1 is MGHRA and CDR2 is YSYEKL. In nucleotides, the CDR3 is TGCGCCAGCAGCCACGGACTAGCGGGCATCGGGGAGCTGTTTTTT. Encoded protein: CASSHGLAGIGELFF.

The chain joins TRBV6-1 to TRBJ2-7; D is undetermined. This CDR3 comprises 16 residues. The V gene's germline CDR1 is MNHNS and CDR2 SASEGT. V dropped 4 bases and J dropped 4 bases, with 20 bases sitting between them. The CDR3 loop is CASSARPAPQSYEQYF. For the CDR3, the DNA is TGTGCCAGCAGTGCGAGACCAGCTCCTCAGTCGTACGAGCAGTACTTC.

This clone occurred once. V usage is TRBV9 and J usage is TRBJ2-3; no reliable D call. V shed 1 base and J shed 3 bases, with 12 bases lying between them. The germline V gene has CDR1 SGDLS and CDR2 YYNGEE. The CDR3 totals 15 residues. CDR3 bases: TGTGCCAGCAGCGTATTCCAGCATCAGACAGATACGCAGTATTTT. It yields the protein CASSVFQHQTDTQYF.

The J gene is TRBJ1-5, the V gene TRBV27; 8 nucleotides align to TRBD1. V shed 3 bases and J 12 bases; nucleotides not matched to a gene: 7. CDR1 and CDR2 (germline): MNHEY, SMNVEV (reference sequence). There are 13 residues in the CDR3. The CDR3 DNA reads TGTGCCAGCAGTTTGGGTACAGGGGGGCTCCAGCATTTT. Translated, it gives CASSLGTGGLQHF.

This clone was detected only a few times. The J gene is TRBJ1-2, the V gene TRBV19; D gene uncertain. The CDR3 consists of 13 residues. Germline V CDR1 and CDR2: LNHDA, SQIVND (reference sequence). The V end was cut by 5 bases, the J end by 2 bases, with 9 bases between. CDR3 nucleotide sequence: TGTGCCAGTAGTCCCTCCGGGAACTATGGCTACACCTTC. Translation: CASSPSGNYGYTF.

DNA of the CDR3: TGTGCCAGCAGTGAAAGCAGAGGGACACCCTATGGCTACACCTTC. Its translation is CASSESRGTPYGYTF. The rearrangement links TRBV6-1 to TRBJ1-2, with D possibly being TRBD1 (6 bases). This CDR3 has 15 amino acids. Trimming left V 2 bases short and J 4 bases short, with 14 bases between. The V gene's germline CDR1 is MNHNS and CDR2 SASEGT.